This T cell receptor (beta chain) is drawn from a study of T-cell memory formation after mild COVID-19. The wider study: Clusters were largely donor specific.

This clonotype was recorded a few times. As yet, its antigen is unknown. MiXCR, run by TCRdb on the 5' RACE reads, gives a single entry per CDR3 protein. The sample has 270,000 or so distinct CDR3 sequences, roughly 17% seen once; the top ten hold under 25%. Trimming shortened V by 3 bases and J by 6 bases, and 10 bases separated the two germline ends. Looked up from germline, CDR1 is KGHSH and CDR2 is LQKENI. The CDR3 runs to 13 residues. Findings and limits, study-wide: Among clones contracting day 15 to 85, CD4/CD8 was balanced, whereas later expanders leaned CD4+. Contracting CD4+ clones were located mainly in CM and EM, and CD8+ clones in EMRA.

The V and J genes are TRBV18 and TRBJ2-3; no reliable D call. The clonotype comes from a man aged 18 to 29 who had mild COVID-19 (a few samples of this study predate the infection). Cell type and time point are not known. The sequenced sample consisted of PBMCs or a T cell subset sorted from them (not recorded which). In nucleotides, the CDR3 is TGTGCCAGCTCACCTGAGTTTGGCGATACGCAGTATTTT. Its translation: CASSPEFGDTQYF.